The sequence of this T cell receptor beta chain was determined in a study of human T cells and chemical hapten exposure. The study's findings and limits: Counts of TCRs expanded at PT1 correlated positively with patch test score.

For the library, individual cDNA molecules each received unique molecular identifiers. MiXCR, applied by TCRdb to the RACE reads, yields one record per CDR3 protein. The sample carries roughly 100,000 distinct CDR3 sequences, 12% recorded once. The time point denotes: pre-sensitization, week 0. The treatment denotes: therapeutic diphenylcyclopropenone sensitization with weekly scalp DPC. From whole blood left unfractionated, total RNA was extracted. There are a few counts of this clonotype. Its antigen is as yet unknown. Sequencing was performed on whole blood, taken in connection with sensitization to the hapten diphenylcyclopropenone (DPC). The sequence was collected from a woman aged 50 to 65 with alopecia areata. Some clones in this sample may be carry-over from other donors' samples.

The CDR3 nucleotides read TGTGCCAGCAGTTTCAGGGATGAGCAGTTCTTC. It is translated as CASSFRDEQFF. The chain couples TRBV28 to TRBJ2-1; D is possibly TRBD1 (5 bases). The CDR3 spans 11 residues. Trimming stripped 3 bases from V and 8 bases from J, with 5 bases between. Germline CDR1 is MDHEN and CDR2 is SYDVKM.